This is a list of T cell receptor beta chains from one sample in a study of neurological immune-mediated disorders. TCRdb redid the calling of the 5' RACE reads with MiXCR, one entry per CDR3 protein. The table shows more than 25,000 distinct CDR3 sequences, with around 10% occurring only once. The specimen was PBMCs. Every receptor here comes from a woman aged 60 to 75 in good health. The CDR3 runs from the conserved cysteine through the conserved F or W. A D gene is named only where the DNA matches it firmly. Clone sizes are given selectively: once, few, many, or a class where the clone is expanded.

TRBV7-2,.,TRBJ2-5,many,CASSGGAQETQYF,TGTGCCAGCAGCGGCGGGGCCCAAGAGACCCAGTACTTC
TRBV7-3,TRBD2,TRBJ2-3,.,CASSRSNLAGSTDTQYF,TGTGCCAGCAGCCGAAGTAATCTAGCGGGGAGCACAGATACGCAGTATTTT
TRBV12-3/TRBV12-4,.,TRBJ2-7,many,CASSPGDYYEQYF,TGTGCCAGCAGCCCAGGAGATTACTACGAGCAGTACTTC
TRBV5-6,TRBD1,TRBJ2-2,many,CASSLGRGGGGELFF,TGTGCCAGCAGCTTGGGCAGAGGGGGCGGCGGGGAGCTGTTTTTT
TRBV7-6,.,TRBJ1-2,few,CASSPAGIYGYTF,TGTGCCAGCAGCCCGGCAGGGATCTATGGCTACACCTTC
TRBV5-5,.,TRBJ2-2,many,CASSFFAGTGELFF,TGTGCCAGCAGCTTCTTTGCCGGTACCGGGGAGCTGTTTTTT
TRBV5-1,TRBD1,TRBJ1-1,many,CASSLGTGLNTEAFF,TGCGCCAGCAGCTTGGGGACAGGTTTAAACACTGAAGCTTTCTTT
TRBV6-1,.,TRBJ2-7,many,CASSVVRDEQYF,TGTGCCAGCAGTGTCGTGAGGGACGAGCAGTACTTC
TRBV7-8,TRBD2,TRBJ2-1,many,CASSFAVGGYNEQFF,TGTGCCAGCAGCTTCGCGGTGGGGGGGTACAATGAGCAGTTCTTC
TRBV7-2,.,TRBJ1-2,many,CASSLAGYEGYTF,TGTGCCAGCAGCTTAGCAGGGTATGAAGGCTACACCTTC
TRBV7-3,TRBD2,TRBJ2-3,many,CASSPGLGGGTTDTQYF,TGTGCCAGCAGCCCAGGACTTGGGGGGGGTACCACAGATACGCAGTATTTT
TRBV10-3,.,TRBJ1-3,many,CAISESGGPIYF,TGTGCCATCAGTGAGTCTGGGGGTCCCATATATTTT
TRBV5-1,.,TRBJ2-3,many,CASSLSSGGTDTQYF,TGCGCCAGCAGCTTGTCGTCAGGGGGCACAGATACGCAGTATTTT
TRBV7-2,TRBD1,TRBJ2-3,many,CASSPGQGALAGASPGVTQYF,TGTGCCAGCAGCCCGGGACAGGGGGCCCTAGCGGGGGCCTCACCCGGGGTTACGCAGTATTTT
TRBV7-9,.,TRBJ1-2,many,CASSLSDYGYTF,TGTGCCAGCAGCTTATCGGACTATGGCTACACCTTC
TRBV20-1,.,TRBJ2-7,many,CSARPGLNSYEQYF,TGCAGTGCTAGACCAGGACTGAACTCCTACGAGCAGTACTTC
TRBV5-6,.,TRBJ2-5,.,CSSSLSGRAFEETLYF,TGTTCCAGCAGCTTGTCGGGCAGGGCCTTCGAAGAGACCCTGTACTTC
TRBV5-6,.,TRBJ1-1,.,CASSLTPKAFF,TGTGCCAGCAGCTTGACCCCCAAAGCTTTCTTT
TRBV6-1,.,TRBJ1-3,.,CASSEDHRPRSVGGNTIYF,TGTGCCAGCAGTGAAGACCACAGGCCCCGCTCTGTAGGGGGAAACACCATATATTTT
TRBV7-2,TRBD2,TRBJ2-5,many,CASSLWGGGQETQYF,TGTGCCAGCAGCTTATGGGGCGGGGGACAAGAGACCCAGTACTTC
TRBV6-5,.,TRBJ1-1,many,CASRPTGLLNTEAFF,TGTGCCAGCAGGCCGACCGGGTTACTGAACACTGAAGCTTTCTTT
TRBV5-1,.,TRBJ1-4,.,CASSYREIGEKLFF,TGCGCCAGCAGCTACAGGGAGATTGGCGAAAAACTGTTTTTT
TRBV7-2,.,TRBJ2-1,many,CASSLVLGRNEQFF,TGTGCCAGCAGCTTAGTTCTTGGGCGGAATGAGCAGTTCTTC
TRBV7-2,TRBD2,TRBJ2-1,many,CASSREPGGTYNEQFF,TGTGCCAGCAGCCGAGAACCGGGGGGGACCTACAATGAGCAGTTCTTC
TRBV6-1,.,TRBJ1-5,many,CASSDRGNSNQPQHF,TGTGCCAGCAGTGATAGGGGGAATAGCAATCAGCCCCAGCATTTT